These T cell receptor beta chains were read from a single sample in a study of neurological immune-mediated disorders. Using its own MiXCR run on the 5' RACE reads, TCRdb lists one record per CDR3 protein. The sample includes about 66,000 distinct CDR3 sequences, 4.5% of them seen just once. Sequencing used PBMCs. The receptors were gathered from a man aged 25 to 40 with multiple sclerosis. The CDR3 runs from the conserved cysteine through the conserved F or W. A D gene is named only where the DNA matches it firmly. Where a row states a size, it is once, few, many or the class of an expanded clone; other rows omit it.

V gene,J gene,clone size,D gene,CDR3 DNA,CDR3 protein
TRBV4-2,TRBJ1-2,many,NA,TGTGCCAGCAGCCAAGATGGCCAGGATAACTATGGCTACACCTTC,CASSQDGQDNYGYTF
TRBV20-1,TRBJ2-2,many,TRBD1,TGCAGTGCTAGATTCCAGGGGGCAACCGGGGAGCTGTTTTTT,CSARFQGATGELFF
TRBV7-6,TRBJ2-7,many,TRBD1,TGTGCCAGCAGCCTTAGGTCGGACAGGGGAGGGTCCTACGAGCAGTACTTC,CASSLRSDRGGSYEQYF
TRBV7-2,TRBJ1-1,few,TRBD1,TGTGCCAGCAGACCCCAGGGGGGCCGGGTCACTGAAGCTTTCTTT,CASRPQGGRVTEAFF
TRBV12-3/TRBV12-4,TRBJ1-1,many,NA,TGTGCCAGCAGTCTCCGCCACGAAGCTTTCTTT,CASSLRHEAFF
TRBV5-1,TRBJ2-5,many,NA,TGCGCCAGCACCTCAGGTCATGAGGGAGAGACCCAGTACTTC,CASTSGHEGETQYF
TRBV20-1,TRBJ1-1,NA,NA,TGCAGTACCCGCAGGGGCTACACTGAAGCTTTCTTT,CSTRRGYTEAFF
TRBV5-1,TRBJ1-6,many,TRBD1,TGCGCCAGCAGCGTGGGACAGATCGGTTCACCCCTCCACTTT,CASSVGQIGSPLHF
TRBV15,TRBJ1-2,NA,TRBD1,TGTGCCACCACCGCAGGGGGAACTAACTATTGCTACACCTTC,CATTAGGTNYCYTF
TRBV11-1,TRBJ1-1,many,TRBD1,TGTGCCAGCAGCTCCCTTCTACAGGGGCTGAACACTGAAGCTTTCTTT,CASSSLLQGLNTEAFF
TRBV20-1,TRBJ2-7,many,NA,TGCAGTGCCCAGGGTATCTCCTTTTACGAGCAGTACTTC,CSAQGISFYEQYF
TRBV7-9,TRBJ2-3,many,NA,TGTGCCAGCAGCTTGGGGGCTAGCACAGATACGCAGTATTTT,CASSLGASTDTQYF
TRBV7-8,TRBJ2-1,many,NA,TGTGCCAGCAGCATCGAGCGTTATGAGCAGTTCTTC,CASSIERYEQFF
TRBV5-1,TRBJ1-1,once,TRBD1,TGCGCCAGCAGCTTGGGGGACAGAAGGAACACTGAAGCTTTCTTT,CASSLGDRRNTEAFF
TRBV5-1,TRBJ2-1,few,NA,TGCGCCAGCAGCTTGGGAGGGCAATGGTCGATCTTC,CASSLGGQWSIF
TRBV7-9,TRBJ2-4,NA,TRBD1,TGTGCCAGCAGCTTAGGACAGGGGAGAAACATTCAGTACTTC,CASSLGQGRNIQYF
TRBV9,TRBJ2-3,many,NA,TGTGCCAGCAGCGTAGGAGATTATTGGACAGATACGCAGTATTTT,CASSVGDYWTDTQYF
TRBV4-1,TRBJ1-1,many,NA,TGCGCCAGCAGCCCAAGAGTGGTGAACACTGAAGCTTTCTTT,CASSPRVVNTEAFF
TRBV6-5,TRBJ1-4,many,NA,TGTGCCAGCACCGGACGGGCTTGGGTGAATGAAAAACTGTTTTTT,CASTGRAWVNEKLFF
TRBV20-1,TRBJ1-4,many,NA,TGCAGTGCCCCGACAGCCGAAACAACTAATGAAAAACTGTTTTTT,CSAPTAETTNEKLFF
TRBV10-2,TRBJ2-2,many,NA,TGCGCCAGCAGTGGAAGGGGGAACACCGGGGAGCTGTTTTTT,CASSGRGNTGELFF
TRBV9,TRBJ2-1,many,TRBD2,TGTGCCAGCAGCGCCGCTAGCGGGGGGAGCTACAATGAGCAGTTCTTC,CASSAASGGSYNEQFF
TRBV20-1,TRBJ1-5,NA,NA,TGCAGTGCCTGGGAGAGCAATCAGCCCCAGAATTTT,CSAWESNQPQNF
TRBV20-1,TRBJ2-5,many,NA,TGCAGTGCTAGGGCAGTCCACCAAGAGACCCAGTACTTC,CSARAVHQETQYF
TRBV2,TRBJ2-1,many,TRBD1,TGTGCCAGCCGTGACAGGGCTTTTTACAATGAGCAGTTCTTC,CASRDRAFYNEQFF
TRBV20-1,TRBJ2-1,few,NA,TGCAGTCTCCTTCGAGCCAATGAGCAGTTCTTC,CSLLRANEQFF
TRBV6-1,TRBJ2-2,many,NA,TGTGCCAGCAACCCTGGGTATTCCGGGGAGCTGTTTTTT,CASNPGYSGELFF
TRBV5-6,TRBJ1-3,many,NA,TGTGCCAGCAGCGACGGGGAAGGAAACACCATATATTTT,CASSDGEGNTIYF
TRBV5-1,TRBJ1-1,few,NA,TGCGCCAGCAGCGTGGGACACCTCTCGAACACTGAAGCTTTCTTT,CASSVGHLSNTEAFF
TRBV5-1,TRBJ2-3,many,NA,TGTGCCAGCAGCTTCACAGATACGCAGTATTTT,CASSFTDTQYF
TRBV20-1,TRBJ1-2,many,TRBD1,TGCAGTGCGCCGACAGGGCGTGATGGCTACACCTTC,CSAPTGRDGYTF
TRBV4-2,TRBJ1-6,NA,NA,TGTGCCAGCACCGAACTCGACAGGACGGCACCCCTCAACTTT,CASTELDRTAPLNF
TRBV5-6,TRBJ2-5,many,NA,TGTGCCAGCAGCCCCTACCTCGGAGAGACCCAGTACTTC,CASSPYLGETQYF
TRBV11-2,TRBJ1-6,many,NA,TGTGCCAGCACCCTCCGGGACGAGAATTCACCCCTCCACTTT,CASTLRDENSPLHF
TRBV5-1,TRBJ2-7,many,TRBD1,TGCGCCAGCAGCTTGCAGTGGGACAGGTCCTACGAGCAGTACTTC,CASSLQWDRSYEQYF
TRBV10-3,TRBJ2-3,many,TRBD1,TGTGCCATCAGTGCGATTCCGACAGGGGGCCTCACAGATACGCAGTATTTT,CAISAIPTGGLTDTQYF
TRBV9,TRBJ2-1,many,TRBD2,TGTGCCAGCAGCGCCACCATTTCGACTAGCCCCCTGGGCAATGAGCAGTTCTTC,CASSATISTSPLGNEQFF
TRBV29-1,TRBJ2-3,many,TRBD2,TGCAGCGTTGAAGTGGGGGGGGGTAGAGATACGCAGTATTTT,CSVEVGGGRDTQYF
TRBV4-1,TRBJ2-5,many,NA,TGCGCCAGCAGCCAAGATCTGGCGGGAGAGACCCAGTACTTC,CASSQDLAGETQYF
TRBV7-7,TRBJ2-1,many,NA,TGTGCCAGCAGCCGGGGACGAGGCGGCTACAATGAGCAGTTCTTC,CASSRGRGGYNEQFF
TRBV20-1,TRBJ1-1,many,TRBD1,TGCAGCGCAGGGACAGAAGGTAGAGCTTTCTTT,CSAGTEGRAFF
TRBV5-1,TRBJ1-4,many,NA,TGCGCCAGCGCGATGATGGGAAACCGGGATGAAAAACTGTTTTTT,CASAMMGNRDEKLFF
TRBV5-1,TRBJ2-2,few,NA,TGCGCCAGCACTCCCCAGGGCGGGTCCGGGGAGCTGTTTTTT,CASTPQGGSGELFF